One sample yielded the 29 T cell receptor beta chains listed below, sequenced in a study of cytomegalovirus exposure and HLA in healthy donors. 13 Jbeta primers and 60 Vbeta primers were used for the PCR. Produced via immunoSEQ multiplex PCR; TCRdb's table is partial and in-frame only. The sample shows approximately 130,000 clones, 80% to 85% of them seen only once. Sequenced sample: PBMCs. The receptors originated from a boy aged 5 to 17 in good health and CMV-seronegative.

This chain's CDR3 is CASTTGPYNEQFF. CDR3 bases: TGTGCCAGTACCACGGGTCCCTACAATGAGCAGTTCTTC. The chain employs TRBV19 and TRBJ2-1; D gene ambiguous. The CDR3 spans 13 residues. Trimming took off 7 bases at V and 2 bases at J, with 9 bases between the two ends. In germline, CDR1 is LNHDA, CDR2 SQIVND (reference sequence).

In its sample, this clone was seen once. The chain joins TRBV4-2 to TRBJ2-4; D possibly corresponds to TRBD2 (5 bases). Trimming cost V 1 base and J 1 base, with 8 bases left between them. CDR1 LGHNA and CDR2 YNFKEQ come from the germline V gene. The CDR3 loop spans 15 amino acids. This CDR3 is CASSQGGDAKNIQYF. The CDR3 region has the DNA TGTGCCAGCAGCCAAGGGGGAGATGCCAAAAACATTCAGTACTTC.

The genes are TRBV4-1 and TRBJ2-1; 8 nucleotides align to TRBD2. CDR3 length equals 16 residues. V shed 0 bases and J 1 base; nucleotides not matched to a gene: 2. CDR1 MGHRA and CDR2 YSYEKL come from the germline V gene. DNA for the CDR3: TGCGCCAGCAGCCAAGAGGGGACTAGTTCCTACAATGAGCAGTTCTTC. It codes for CASSQEGTSSYNEQFF.

The chain employs TRBV5-1 and TRBJ2-7; TRBD2 matches 7 bases. The trim removed 0 bases at V and 0 bases at J, leaving 6 bases unmatched. The CDR3 runs 16 residues. CDR1 SGHRS and CDR2 YFSETQ come from the germline V gene. CDR3: CASSLDGLAVSYEQYF. The CDR3, as DNA: TGCGCCAGCAGCTTGGATGGGCTAGCGGTCTCCTACGAGCAGTACTTC.

This clone was seen a handful of times. The J gene is TRBJ2-1, the V gene TRBV5-4, with D tentatively TRBD1 (6 bases). CDR1 SGHNT and CDR2 YYREEE come from the germline V gene (reference sequence). Trimming shortened V by 3 bases and J by 8 bases, and 12 bases separated the two germline ends. The CDR3 loop spans 13 amino acids. CDR3 sequence (DNA): TGTGCCAGCAGCTATAACAGGGTACATGAGCAGTTCTTC. This translates into CASSYNRVHEQFF.

V is TRBV7-8 and J is TRBJ1-1; the D is unclear. The germline V and J ends were trimmed by 5 bases and 1 base, with 14 bases remaining between them. There are 15 residues in the CDR3. Germline V gene sequence: CDR1 SGHVS, CDR2 FQNEAQ. The CDR3 loop is CASSRLAGSNTEAFF. CDR3 coding DNA: TGTGCCAGCAGCCGTCTGGCGGGATCGAACACTGAAGCTTTCTTT.

The chain combines TRBV21-1 with TRBJ1-1; TRBD1 is the table's D call and was not checked against the DNA. TRBV21-1 is assigned pseudogene status. This CDR3 is built from 16 residues. CDR3 bases: TGTGCCAGCAGAAAGGTATCAGGGGACACGAACACTGAAGCTTTCTTT. It specifies CASRKVSGDTNTEAFF.

V usage is TRBV27 and J usage is TRBJ2-1; D perhaps matches TRBD2 (7 bases). Trimming removed 0 bases from V and 7 bases from J, with 16 bases in between. Germline assignment: CDR1 MNHEY and CDR2 SMNVEV (reference sequence). The CDR3 sequence is 16 residues long. In nucleotides, the CDR3 is TGTGCCAGCAGTTTATCGTGGGCAGGGGAGGGTAATGAGCAGTTCTTC. This codes for CASSLSWAGEGNEQFF.

The chain combines TRBV6-1 with TRBJ2-2; maybe TRBD1 (5 bases). Germline values: CDR1 MNHNS, CDR2 SASEGT. V gave up 3 bases and J gave up 3 bases, with 17 bases separating them. The CDR3 totals 17 residues. CDR3 protein: CASSDPFGRDYTGELFF. CDR3 coding DNA: TGTGCCAGCAGTGACCCTTTCGGCAGGGATTACACCGGGGAGCTGTTTTTT.

This chain joins TRBV4-1 and TRBJ1-1; D perhaps matches TRBD1 (5 bases). With 1 base removed from V and 1 base from J, the gap between germline ends came to 16 bases. Germline lookup yields CDR1 MGHRA and CDR2 YSYEKL. The CDR3 extends over 17 amino acids. The CDR3 sequence: CASSQGGGGVGNTEAFF. The DNA for the CDR3 is TGCGCCAGCAGCCAAGGAGGCGGGGGTGTCGGGAACACTGAAGCTTTCTTT.

CDR3 region: CASSPPSPPLDRVGNLLGNQPQHF. DNA of the CDR3: TGTGCCAGCTCACCACCGAGTCCGCCTTTAGACAGGGTGGGAAATCTCCTCGGCAATCAGCCCCAGCATTTT. The V and J genes are TRBV18 and TRBJ1-5; 7 positions agree with TRBD1. The length of the CDR3 is 24 residues. Unmatched junction bases numbered 28, after V lost 0 bases and J lost 2 bases. The V gene's germline CDR1 is KGHSH and CDR2 LQKENI.

The rearrangement links TRBV4-3 to TRBJ2-1; TRBD1 agrees at 8 bases. This CDR3 comprises 22 residues. V lost 3 bases and J lost 0; bases outside the gene matches: 22. Germline V gene data show CDR1 as LGHNA and CDR2 as YSLEER. As DNA, the CDR3 is TGCGCCAGCAGCCACCGACTATTGTGGGGACAGGCGATGCTTGGCTCCTACAATGAGCAGTTCTTC. Residues: CASSHRLLWGQAMLGSYNEQFF.

The chain is built from TRBV4-1 and TRBJ2-5; the D gene is possibly TRBD1 (5 bases). Germline CDR1 and CDR2: MGHRA and YSYEKL. V lost 0 bases and J 2 bases, leaving 10 bases between the germline ends. The CDR3 totals 15 residues. In nucleotides, the CDR3 is TGCGCCAGCAGCCAAGAGGGGCTTATTCAAGAGACCCAGTACTTC. This translates into CASSQEGLIQETQYF.

The genes are TRBV9 and TRBJ2-7, with a possible D match to TRBD1 (7 bases). CDR1 and CDR2 (germline): SGDLS, YYNGEE. CDR3 size: 14 residues. Trimming cost V 0 bases and J 4 bases, with 11 bases left between them. In DNA form, the CDR3 reads TGTGCCAGCAGCGTAGGATCAGGGGGGTACGAGCAGTACTTC. Translating gives CASSVGSGGYEQYF.

The chain uses TRBV4-1 and TRBJ2-1, with 14 bases lining up with TRBD2. V trimming: 2 bases; J trimming: 8 bases; junction bases outside the gene matches: 20. The germline gives CDR1 MGHRA, CDR2 YSYEKL. The CDR3 length is 21 residues. CDR3 sequence (DNA): TGCGCCAGCAGCCAACCAGTCGGGACTAGCGGGAGTCTTCATTGGCGGGATGAGCAGTTCTTC. Its protein is CASSQPVGTSGSLHWRDEQFF.

This clone has just a few counts. This chain uses TRBV25-1 with TRBJ2-1; 8 nucleotides align to TRBD2. The V gene's germline CDR1 is MGHDK and CDR2 SYGVNS. The CDR3 has 15 amino acids. After removal of 3 bases from V and 5 bases from J, the junction contained 6 bases not matched to a gene. The CDR3 loop reads CASSDRAGAHNEQFF. The CDR3 DNA sequence: TGTGCCAGCAGTGATCGAGCGGGAGCCCACAATGAGCAGTTCTTC.

This clone was seen just once. V and J are TRBV5-4 and TRBJ2-5; D possibly corresponds to TRBD1 (6 bases). CDR1 and CDR2 from the germline V gene are SGHNT and YYREEE (reference sequence). V gave up 0 bases and J gave up 5 bases, with 17 bases separating them. The CDR3 loop spans 16 amino acids. The CDR3 loop is CASSLGLQGTGETQYF. The CDR3 DNA reads TGTGCCAGCAGCTTGGGGCTACAGGGAACTGGGGAGACCCAGTACTTC.

The chain combines TRBV7-2 with TRBJ1-1; D unclear. The V gene lost 2 bases and the J gene lost 2 bases, with 6 bases spanning the gap. The CDR3 has 13 residues. CDR1 is SGHTA and CDR2 is FQGNSA in the germline V gene. The CDR3 loop reads CASSLMANTEAFF. The CDR3 DNA sequence: TGTGCCAGCAGCTTAATGGCCAACACTGAAGCTTTCTTT.

The rearrangement uses TRBV27 and TRBJ1-5; D remains unclear. With 4 bases removed from V and 2 bases from J, the gap between germline ends came to 9 bases. This CDR3 is built from 14 residues. Germline V gene lookup returns CDR1 MNHEY and CDR2 SMNVEV (reference sequence). The CDR3 DNA follows: TGTGCCAGCAGTTCACGAGTGGGCAATCAGCCCCAGCATTTT. Translation: CASSSRVGNQPQHF.

The chain employs TRBV4-3 and TRBJ2-7; D unresolved. The V and J ends lost 0 bases and 6 bases respectively, with 9 bases between them. The CDR3 is made up of 13 amino acids. Germline assignment: CDR1 LGHNA and CDR2 YSLEER. The CDR3 loop is CASSQDRDFEQYF. For the CDR3, the DNA is TGCGCCAGCAGCCAAGATCGAGACTTCGAGCAGTACTTC.

In its sample, this clone was seen a few times. The chain employs TRBV21-1 and TRBJ2-7; the table gives TRBD2 as D, unverified against the DNA. TRBV21-1 is described as a pseudogene. This CDR3 spans 15 amino acids. DNA of the CDR3: TGTGCCAGCAGCACCTCGGGACTGATCCCCTACGAGCAGTACTTC. This translates into CASSTSGLIPYEQYF.

The J gene is TRBJ1-4, the V gene TRBV5-1; 9 bases align to TRBD1. Trimming at V came to 4 bases and at J to 8 bases, leaving 9 bases not matched to a gene. Germline CDR1 and CDR2: SGHRS and YFSETQ. This CDR3 is built from 15 residues. DNA of the CDR3: TGCGCCAGCAGCCCCATGGACAGGGGTGGCGAAAAACTGTTTTTT. It specifies CASSPMDRGGEKLFF.

The genes are TRBV4-1 and TRBJ1-4; D ambiguous. The CDR3 covers 12 residues. The V end was cut by 8 bases, the J end by 8 bases, with 12 bases between. In germline, CDR1 is MGHRA, CDR2 YSYEKL. The CDR3 DNA sequence: TGCGCCAGCTCCTCGATCAGGGAAAAACTGTTTTTT. Amino acids: CASSSIREKLFF.

The CDR3 DNA reads as TGTGCCTGGAGGGGGACAGGGTCCGCTGAAGCTTTCTTT. Translating it yields CAWRGTGSAEAFF. The chain combines TRBV30 with TRBJ1-1; TRBD1 agrees at 9 bases. The V and J ends lost 3 bases and 6 bases, in that order; junction bases with no gene match: 5. Germline CDR1 reads GTSNPN; CDR2 reads SVGIG (reference sequence). CDR3 length equals 13 residues. The variable domain in full, with the rest retrieved from reference TRBV30 and TRBJ1-1, is SQTIHQWPATLVQPVGSPLSLECTVEGTSNPNLYWYRQAAGRGLQLLFYSVGIGQISSEVPQNLSASRPQDRQFILSSKKLLLSDSGFYLCAWRGTGSAEAFFGQGTRLTVV.

The rearrangement joins TRBV5-8 to TRBJ1-4; D is possibly TRBD1 (5 bases). Germline CDR1 SGHTS, CDR2 YDEGEE. The CDR3 sequence is 16 residues long. V lost 2 bases and J lost 2, with 13 bases in between. The CDR3 DNA sequence: TGTGCCAGCAGCTTAGCGGGGCCAGAGACTAATGAAAAACTGTTTTTT. It specifies CASSLAGPETNEKLFF.

The V gene is TRBV9, the J gene TRBJ1-2, with TRBD1 as a possible D gene (6 bases). V lost 3 bases to trimming and J lost 4 bases, with 19 bases between them. The CDR3 extends over 16 amino acids. Germline CDR1 is SGDLS and CDR2 is YYNGEE. In nucleotides, the CDR3 is TGTGCCAGCAGCGCGGGAGGGGCAGGGGCGGCCTATGGCTACACCTTC. Translation gives CASSAGGAGAAYGYTF. Full variable domain (missing parts from reference TRBV9 and TRBJ1-2): DSGVTQTPKHLITATGQRVTLRCSPRSGDLSVYWYQQSLDQGLQFLIQYYNGEERAKGNILERFSAQQFPDLHSELNLSSLELGDSALYFCASSAGGAGAAYGYTFGSGTRLTVV.

The chain is built from TRBV4-2 and TRBJ1-1; the match to TRBD1 covers 8 bases. Germline V CDR1 and CDR2: LGHNA, YNFKEQ. This CDR3 has 15 amino acids. The V gene end was trimmed by 3 bases and the J gene end by 5 bases; junction bases not matched to a gene: 8. The CDR3 DNA sequence: TGTGCCAGCAGCCAGAGAACGACAGGGGAGACTGAAGCTTTCTTT. Protein sequence: CASSQRTTGETEAFF.

V gene TRBV10-3 combines with J gene TRBJ2-7, with 7 positions matching TRBD1. V lost 7 bases to trimming and J lost 3 bases; unmatched junction nucleotides: 6. This CDR3 spans 13 amino acids. Per germline, CDR1 ENHRY and CDR2 SYGVKD. The CDR3 is CAITAGTDYEQYF. CDR3 nucleotides: TGTGCCATCACCGCCGGGACAGACTACGAGCAGTACTTC.

The chain uses TRBV5-1 and TRBJ1-4; D is uncertain. The CDR3 contains 16 residues. V lost 0 bases and J 1 base, leaving 10 bases between the germline ends. In germline, CDR1 is SGHRS, CDR2 YFSETQ. CDR3 DNA: TGCGCCAGCAGCTTGGAAGTATCAGGAACTAATGAAAAACTGTTTTTT. Its protein is CASSLEVSGTNEKLFF.